The sequence of this TCR beta chain was determined in a study of neurological immune-mediated disorders. Study findings and constraints: Private repertoires in all groups were suggested, as expanded clones shared no CDR3 amino acid sequences across subjects. HTLV-1-associated myelopathy had the most TCR clonal expansion, and multiple sclerosis had the least, less than healthy controls.

This clonotype was found many times. The antigen is unknown. From 15-18 subjects, each sequencing run yielded over 160 million TCR-beta sequences. TCRdb reprocessed the 5' RACE reads via MiXCR and lists one record per CDR3 protein. Found here are some 29,000 distinct CDR3 sequences, 9.5% to 13% of them singletons; the top ten hold roughly 5%. Per the germline V gene, CDR1 is MGHRA and CDR2 is YSYEKL. J gave up 5 bases and V 0 bases, and 9 bases lay outside the gene matches. The CDR3 runs to 18 residues. The clonotype comes from a woman aged 55 to 70 in good health. Specimen: PBMCs. The rearrangement joins TRBV4-1 to TRBJ2-3; TRBD2 matches at 12 bases. The CDR3 nucleotides read TGCGCCAGCAGCCAAGAAAGGCTAGCGGGGGGGCTGGTAGATACGCAGTATTTT. Translation: CASSQERLAGGLVDTQYF.